This T cell receptor (beta chain) originates from a study of blood T cell repertoires in COVID-19 (TCRdb year 2020). In the study overall: The collaborator samples originated in the United States, Italy and Spain and spanned the acute and convalescent phases of COVID-19. The prospective study material was composed of cDNA or gDNA derived from T cells, B-cell-depleted T cells, or PBMCs. Deeply sampled blood TCRbeta repertoires from subjects exposed to, actively infected with, or recovered from COVID-19 were included in the dataset. A freely available public database, intended as a resource for researchers studying the immune response to SARS-CoV-2, is where the repertoires were released. The samples were drawn from the first 160 participants of the ongoing ImmuneRACE study and from 950 to 1,500 subjects provided by 6 global collaborators. Sample metadata almost always included a de-identified subject ID, COVID-19 status, age in years and sex. HLA class I and class II types, where available, came from metadata supplied by the sample provider rather than from assay-based typing.

Comment on this clone: No cognate antigen has been identified for it. Nothing much larger sits one base from this clone, and base qualities are not available.

There are 14 amino acids in the CDR3, from cysteine to phenylalanine inclusive. Only the CDR3 portion is preserved as DNA: 42 bases, with reading frame beginning at the first base. V and J are trimmed by 3 bases and 5 bases, and the gene matches miss 4 bases of the junction. Reading the germline V gene gives CDR1 MNHNS and CDR2 SASEGT. On the study overall, not on this receptor specifically: The amount of clinical and demographic metadata varied by source and participant and was provided uncurated.

In Seattle, one collaborating source enrolled patients while the infection was active and tracked those patients longitudinally over the course of disease. Each collaborating institution followed its own protocols to collect whole blood in K2EDTA tubes. For TCRbeta analysis, collaborators shipped samples as frozen whole blood, isolated PBMCs, or DNA extracted from either of those sample types. TCRbeta CDR3 regions were amplified from genomic DNA using the immunoSEQ Assay, a bias-controlled multiplex PCR. Under the source paper's analysis protocol: The number of nucleated cells in each sample was estimated by amplification of reference gene primers within the assay. To quantify the absolute abundance of each unique TCRbeta CDR3 rearrangement, sequence reads were collapsed and filtered. For each sample, productive Simpson clonality was calculated as the square root of Simpson's diversity index across productive rearrangements. In TCRdb, the immuneACCESS table is reduced to in-frame sequences with V and J assigned. These tables do not hold every clone; where another copy was compared, an unresolved V gene accounts for under half, and the others remain unexplained. V and J calls plus clone size are reproduced from that table; the DNA served to infer D and trimming. The sample includes 60,000 to 75,000 clones, with 90% to 95% observed a single time. The top ten constitute 7.3% of the sample.

Recombination joined TRBV6-1 with TRBJ2-3, with 8 central nucleotides matching TRBD2. Material for sequencing was peripheral blood. The sequence derives from a middle-aged man with COVID-19, enrolled during active disease. The DNA sequence reads TGTGCCAGCAGTGATCTCGCGGGGGGAGATACGCAGTATTTT. It codes for CASSDLAGGDTQYF.